The 20 T cell receptor beta chains below all came from one sample that was sequenced in a study of CD8+CD57+ T cells in acquired aplastic anemia. It was patients with CD8+CD57+ cell expansion by flow cytometry who were chosen for sequencing. Profiles of TCR beta VDJ and CDR3 were generated from a genomic DNA template. TCRdb recomputed calls from the reads with MiXCR, one row per CDR3 protein. Of about 160,000 distinct CDR3 sequences listed, roughly 50% are singletons. Sequenced sample: sorted CD4+, CD8+, or CD8+CD57+ T cells (not recorded which) from PBMCs. These receptors came from a human donor with aplastic anemia.

This chain connects TRBV5-1 to TRBJ1-1; D ambiguous. The V gene lost 5 bases and the J gene lost 0 bases, with 2 bases spanning the gap. Per germline, CDR1 SGHRS and CDR2 YFSETQ. CDR3 length: 11 residues. CDR3 sequence: CASRMNTEAFF. The DNA for the CDR3 is TGCGCCAGCAGAATGAACACTGAAGCTTTCTTT.

This clonotype has a count of ten or more. The chain couples TRBV6-1 to TRBJ1-1; D ambiguous. This CDR3 comprises 14 residues. Per the germline V gene, CDR1 is MNHNS and CDR2 is SASEGT. The V and J ends lost 1 base and 6 bases respectively, with 12 bases between them. The CDR3: CASSEGVGWAEAFF. The CDR3 bases are TGTGCCAGCAGTGAAGGTGTGGGATGGGCTGAAGCTTTCTTT.

This chain links TRBV7-2 with TRBJ1-4; TRBD1 aligns across 9 bases. The CDR3 is 15 amino acids. CDR1 and CDR2 (germline): SGHTA, FQGNSA. With 4 bases clipped from V and 8 bases from J, the junction kept 8 bases outside the gene matches. The CDR3 spells CASSSSGTGIEKLFF. The CDR3, as DNA: TGTGCCAGCAGCTCCTCCGGGACAGGGATAGAAAAACTGTTTTTT. Complete variable domain (other parts from reference TRBV7-2 and TRBJ1-4): GAGVSQSPSNKVTEKGKDVELRCDPISGHTALYWYRQSLGQGLEFLIYFQGNSAPDKSGLPSDRFSAERTGGSVSTLTIQRTQQEDSAVYLCASSSSGTGIEKLFFGSGTQLSVL.

In regard to this clonotype: The junction and the germline gene differ at one end; a read error may be behind it. V is TRBV19 and J is TRBJ2-5; TRBD1 is a possible D gene (5 bases). Germline CDR1 and CDR2: LNHDA and SQIVND (reference sequence). This CDR3 is built from 13 residues. The CDR3 loop reads CASSMWGGEPQHF. Here the CDR3 DNA reads TGTGCCAGTAGTATGTGGGGCGGCGAGCCCCAGCACTTC.

This chain links TRBV3-1 with TRBJ2-1; 7 positions match TRBD2. V lost 4 bases, J lost 0 bases, and 12 bases stayed unmatched. In germline, CDR1 is LGHDT, CDR2 YNNKEL (reference sequence). The CDR3 length is 18 residues. The CDR3 region has the DNA TGTGCCAGCAGCCCCCAACTGGGAAGCGGGAACTCCTACAATGAGCAGTTCTTC. It translates to CASSPQLGSGNSYNEQFF.

The table lists this clonotype with a count of one. J is TRBJ2-7 and V is TRBV10-2; possible D gene TRBD1, 6 bases. Germline assignment: CDR1 WSHSY and CDR2 SAAADI. V was clipped by 10 bases and J by 0 bases, with 16 bases between them. The CDR3 extends over 14 amino acids. The CDR3 DNA reads as TGCGCCACAAATCGAGGGGGTAGCTCCTACGAGCAGTACTTC. As protein: CATNRGGSSYEQYF.

This clonotype was observed at least ten times. The chain combines TRBV7-9 with TRBJ2-1; no clear D gene. V lost 5 bases to trimming and J lost 5 bases, with 7 bases between them. The germline CDR1 and CDR2 sequences are SEHNR and FQNEAQ (reference sequence). The length of the CDR3 is 12 residues. The CDR3 protein is CASSVGNNEQFF. CDR3 sequence (DNA): TGTGCCAGCAGCGTGGGGAACAATGAGCAGTTCTTC.

For this clonotype: A much more abundant neighbour one base away suggests this may be a read error. J is TRBJ1-2 and V is TRBV10-3; 9 bases fit TRBD1. Looked up from germline, CDR1 is ENHRY and CDR2 is SYGVKD. This CDR3 has 14 amino acids. Written as DNA, the CDR3 is TGTGCCAGCAGTGCTTCACAGGGGGCGGGTGGCTACACCTTC. As protein: CASSASQGAGGYTF.

The V and J genes are TRBV7-2 and TRBJ2-7; D is possibly TRBD1 or TRBD2 (7 bases each). The length of the CDR3 is 12 residues. Germline CDR1 SGHTA, CDR2 FQGNSA. The V end was cut by 5 bases, the J end by 5 bases, with 10 bases between. The CDR3 DNA reads TGTGCCAGCAGCCCAGGGGGGGACGAGCAGTACTTC. Translation: CASSPGGDEQYF.

The chain has TRBV15 and TRBJ2-5; D might be TRBD1 (6 bases). The ends were cut back, 0 bases at V and 2 bases at J, with 7 bases in the middle. Germline assignment: CDR1 LNHNV and CDR2 YYDKDF (reference sequence). CDR3 length: 14 residues. The CDR3 loop is CATSRDRGQETQYF. The CDR3 DNA is TGTGCCACCAGCAGAGACAGGGGACAAGAGACCCAGTACTTC.

This chain joins TRBV5-6 and TRBJ2-7; D tentatively fits TRBD1 or TRBD2 (6 bases each). Trimming stripped 4 bases from V and 7 bases from J, with 15 bases between. The CDR3 is 13 residues long. The germline CDR1 and CDR2 sequences are SGHDT and YYEEEE. The CDR3 spells CASSKPGAGEQYF. Written as DNA, the CDR3 is TGTGCCAGCAGCAAACCGGGGGCGGGGGAGCAGTACTTC.

The table lists this clonotype with many counts. The V gene is TRBV15, the J gene TRBJ2-3; 9 bases match TRBD2. Germline-derived CDR1 and CDR2 are LNHNV and YYDKDF (reference sequence). The CDR3 runs to 16 residues. V dropped 3 bases and J dropped 6; count of bases not matched to a gene: 10. CDR3 bases: TGTGCCACCAGCAGTAAGTCTCTAGCGGGGCGGGATACGCAGTATTTT. This sequence encodes CATSSKSLAGRDTQYF.

This chain links TRBV29-1 with TRBJ2-1, with 7 bases that match TRBD1. From germline, CDR1 is SQVTM and CDR2 ANQGSEA. Trimming cost V 1 base and J 4 bases; bases outside gene matches: 1. The length of the CDR3 is 13 residues. CDR3 in amino acids: CSVEGGQYNEQFF. The CDR3 nucleotides are TGCAGCGTTGAAGGGGGACAGTACAATGAGCAGTTCTTC.

The chain carries TRBV13 and TRBJ2-2, with 13 bases aligning to TRBD2. V lost 5 bases and J lost 6; bases outside the gene matches: 6. The germline CDR1 and CDR2 sequences are PRHDT and FYEKMQ (reference sequence). The CDR3 totals 16 residues. CDR3 nucleotides: TGTGCCAGCAGCCACAGGACTAGCGGGAGTTCCGGGGAGCTGTTTTTT. Protein product: CASSHRTSGSSGELFF.

This clonotype showed up just once. The chain recombines TRBV13 with TRBJ2-7; 9 nucleotides line up with TRBD2. Trimming at V came to 5 bases and at J to 2 bases, leaving 7 bases not matched to a gene. The CDR3 is 15 amino acids. The germline V gene has CDR1 PRHDT and CDR2 FYEKMQ (reference sequence). The DNA of the CDR3 is TGTGCCAGCAGCCTACTCAAGCGGGGGGCCTACGAGCAGTACTTC. It codes for CASSLLKRGAYEQYF.

The chain employs TRBV29-1 and TRBJ2-3, with D perhaps TRBD1 or TRBD2 (5 bases each). Germline values: CDR1 SQVTM, CDR2 ANQGSEA. With 1 base removed from V and 6 bases from J, the gap between germline ends came to 11 bases. The CDR3 loop spans 13 amino acids. CDR3 sequence reads: CSVEVGTSDTQYF. The CDR3 DNA reads TGCAGCGTTGAAGTGGGGACGTCGGATACGCAGTATTTT.

J is TRBJ1-1 and V is TRBV7-9; D remains unclear. CDR3 length: 14 amino acids. Trimming stripped 3 bases from V and 1 base from J, with 9 bases between. CDR1 is SEHNR, CDR2 FQNEAQ, per germline (reference sequence). The CDR3 DNA is TGTGCCAGCAGCTTCCGTACAACGAACACTGAAGCTTTCTTT. This sequence encodes CASSFRTTNTEAFF.

This clonotype has a count of ten or more. This chain links TRBV7-6 with TRBJ2-5, with no clear D. Trimming shortened V by 1 base and J by 1 base, and 7 bases separated the two germline ends. The CDR3 contains 14 residues. In germline, CDR1 is SGHVS, CDR2 FNYEAQ. CDR3 in amino acids: CASSLVHSQETQYF. CDR3 DNA: TGTGCCAGCAGCTTAGTGCACAGCCAAGAGACCCAGTACTTC.

This chain uses TRBV12-3 or TRBV12-4 with TRBJ1-1, with D unresolved. Trimming cost V 3 bases and J 1 base, with 12 bases left between them. The length of the CDR3 is 15 residues. In nucleotides, the CDR3 is TGTGCCAGCAGTTTTAACTTACAGAGGAACACTGAAGCTTTCTTT. Translated, it gives CASSFNLQRNTEAFF.

CDR3 nucleotides: TGTGCCAGTAGACCACTAGCGGGCGACTACGAGCAGTACTTC. Protein product: CASRPLAGDYEQYF. This chain connects TRBV2 to TRBJ2-7, with 9 bases that match TRBD2. J was trimmed by 3 bases and V by 9 bases; bases with no gene match: 9. The CDR3 is made up of 14 amino acids. Per germline, CDR1 SNHLY and CDR2 FYNNEI.